This T cell receptor beta chain was profiled in a study of radiotherapy plus CTLA-4 blockade in lung cancer. At the level of the study: Among all patients, around 18% showed objective responses, while about 30% had disease control. Whole-study results and caveats: Radiotherapy with ipilimumab was followed by blood expansion of tumor-derived clones. Early clone dynamics of blood T cells, plus interferon-beta, reportedly predicted response best.

This CDR3 has 15 amino acids. CDR1 is SGHRS, CDR2 YFSETQ, per germline. With V trimmed by 2 bases and J by 5 bases, 4 bases remained unmatched. Here immunoSEQ multiplex PCR was the method, and the copy in TCRdb shows in-frame clones only, minus some. Seen here are about 110,000 clones, about 84% observed once, and the top ten hold 2.4%. With respect to this clone: Its antigen is not known.

The sequences come from peripheral blood, collected from a patient treated with radiotherapy plus ipilimumab. This TCR was recovered from a human donor with non-small cell lung cancer that progressed on radiotherapy plus ipilimumab. Some clones in this sample may be carry-over from other donors' samples. This chain joins TRBV5-1 and TRBJ2-3, with 11 bases matching TRBD2. CDR3 protein: CASSFSGGDEDTQYF. The CDR3 DNA is TGCGCCAGCAGCTTTAGCGGGGGGGACGAAGATACGCAGTATTTT.